This T cell receptor (beta chain) was profiled in a study of control samples from healthy donors and cancer patients. This CDR3 is 14 amino acids long. Germline lookup yields CDR1 SGHRS and CDR2 YFSETQ. Trimming pared 2 bases from V and 5 bases from J, leaving 8 bases between. Sequenced by immunoSEQ multiplex PCR; TCRdb stores in-frame clones only, minus some. The table lists about 150,000 clones, 90% to 95% of them singletons. V and J are TRBV5-1 and TRBJ1-6; no reliable D call. The sample was blood. The TCR originated in a man aged 18 to 29 in good health. The CDR3 region is CASSFAINNSPLHF. In DNA form, the CDR3 reads TGCGCCAGCAGCTTCGCAATAAATAATTCACCCCTCCACTTT.